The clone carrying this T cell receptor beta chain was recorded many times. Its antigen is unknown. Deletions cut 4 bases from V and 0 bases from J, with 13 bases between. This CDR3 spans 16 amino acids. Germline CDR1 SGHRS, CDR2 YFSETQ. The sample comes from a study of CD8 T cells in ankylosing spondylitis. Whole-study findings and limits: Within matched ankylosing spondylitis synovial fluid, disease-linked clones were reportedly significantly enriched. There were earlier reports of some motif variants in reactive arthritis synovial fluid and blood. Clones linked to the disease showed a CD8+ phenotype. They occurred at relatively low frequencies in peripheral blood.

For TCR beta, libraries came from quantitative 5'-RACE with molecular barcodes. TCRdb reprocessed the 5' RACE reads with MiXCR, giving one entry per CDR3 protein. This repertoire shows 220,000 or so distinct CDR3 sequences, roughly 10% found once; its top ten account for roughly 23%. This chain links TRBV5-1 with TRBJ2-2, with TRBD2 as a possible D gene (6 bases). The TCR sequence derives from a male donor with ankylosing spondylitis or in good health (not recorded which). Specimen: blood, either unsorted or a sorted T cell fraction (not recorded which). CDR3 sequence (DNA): TGCGCCAGCAGCGCGTTAGCGGCTACGAACACCGGGGAGCTGTTTTTT. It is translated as CASSALAATNTGELFF.